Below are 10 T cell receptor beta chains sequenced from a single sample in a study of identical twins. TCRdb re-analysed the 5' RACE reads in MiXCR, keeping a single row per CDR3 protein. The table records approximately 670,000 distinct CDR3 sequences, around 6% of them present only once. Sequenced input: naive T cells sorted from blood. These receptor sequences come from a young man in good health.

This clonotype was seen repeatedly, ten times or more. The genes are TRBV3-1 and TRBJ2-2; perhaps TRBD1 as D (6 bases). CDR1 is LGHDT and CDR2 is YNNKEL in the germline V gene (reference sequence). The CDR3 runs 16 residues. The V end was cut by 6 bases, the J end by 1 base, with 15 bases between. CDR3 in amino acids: CASSPSGTMNTGELFF. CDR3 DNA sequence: TGTGCCAGCAGTCCGTCCGGGACAATGAACACCGGGGAGCTGTTTTTT.

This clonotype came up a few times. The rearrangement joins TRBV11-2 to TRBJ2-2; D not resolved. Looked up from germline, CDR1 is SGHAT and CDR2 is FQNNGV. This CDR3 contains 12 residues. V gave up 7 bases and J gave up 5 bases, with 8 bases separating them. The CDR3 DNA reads TGTGCCAGCACGCAAATGACCGGGGAGCTGTTTTTT. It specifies CASTQMTGELFF.

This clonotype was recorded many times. The CDR3 region has the DNA TGCAGTGCCGGGACTCTGAGGCCTGGAAACACCATATATTTT. This translates into CSAGTLRPGNTIYF. This sequence joins TRBV20-1 and TRBJ1-3; D possibly corresponds to TRBD1 (5 bases). With 6 bases removed from V and 2 bases from J, the gap between germline ends came to 14 bases. CDR3 size: 14 residues. Per germline, CDR1 DFQATT and CDR2 SNEGSKA (reference sequence).

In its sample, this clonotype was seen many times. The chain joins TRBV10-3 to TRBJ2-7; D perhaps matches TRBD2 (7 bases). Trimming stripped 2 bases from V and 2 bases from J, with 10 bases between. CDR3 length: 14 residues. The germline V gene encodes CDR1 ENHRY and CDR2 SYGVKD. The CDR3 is CAISETGTTYEQYV. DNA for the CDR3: TGTGCCATCAGTGAGACAGGGACTACCTACGAGCAGTACGTC.

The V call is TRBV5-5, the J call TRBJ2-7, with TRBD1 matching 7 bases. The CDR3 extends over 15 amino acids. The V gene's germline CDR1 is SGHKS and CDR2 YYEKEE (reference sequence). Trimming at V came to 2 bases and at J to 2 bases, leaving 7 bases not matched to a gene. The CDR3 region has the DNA TGTGCCAGCAGCTTTGGGTCGGGGACAGCCTACGAGCAGTACGTC. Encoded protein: CASSFGSGTAYEQYV.

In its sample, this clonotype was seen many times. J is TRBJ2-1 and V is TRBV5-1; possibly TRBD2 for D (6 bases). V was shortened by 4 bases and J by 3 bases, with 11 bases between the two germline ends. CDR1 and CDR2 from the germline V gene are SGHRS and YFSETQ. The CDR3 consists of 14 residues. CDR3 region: CASSVAEHYNEQFF. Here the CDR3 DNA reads TGCGCCAGCAGCGTAGCGGAGCACTACAATGAGCAGTTCTTC.

CDR3 DNA sequence: TGCAGCGTCCTTCCGGGACAGGGGTCTCTGGCCAACGTCCTGACTTTC. Protein sequence: CSVLPGQGSLANVLTF. The rearrangement uses TRBV29-1 and TRBJ2-6; 10 bases map to TRBD1. CDR1 is SQVTM and CDR2 is ANQGSEA in the germline V gene. J gave up 6 bases and V 6 bases, and 11 bases lay outside the gene matches. The CDR3 is 16 residues long.

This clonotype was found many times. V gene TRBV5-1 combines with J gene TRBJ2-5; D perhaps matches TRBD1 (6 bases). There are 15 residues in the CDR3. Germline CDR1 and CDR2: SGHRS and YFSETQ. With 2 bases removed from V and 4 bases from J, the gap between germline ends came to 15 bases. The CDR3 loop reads CASSFPGADAETQYF. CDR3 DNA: TGCGCCAGCAGCTTCCCAGGGGCCGATGCAGAGACCCAGTACTTC. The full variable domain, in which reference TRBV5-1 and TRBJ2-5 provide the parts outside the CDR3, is KAGVTQTPRYLIKTRGQQVTLSCSPISGHRSVSWYQQTPGQGLQFLFEYFSETQRNKGNFPGRFSGRQFSNSRSEMNVSTLELGDSALYLCASSFPGADAETQYFGPGTRLLVL.

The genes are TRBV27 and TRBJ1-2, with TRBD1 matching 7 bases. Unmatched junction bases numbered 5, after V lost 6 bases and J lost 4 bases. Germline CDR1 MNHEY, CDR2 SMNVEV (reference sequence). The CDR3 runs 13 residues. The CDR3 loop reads CASSRAGGYGYTF. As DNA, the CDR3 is TGTGCCAGCAGCCGGGCAGGGGGCTATGGCTACACCTTC.

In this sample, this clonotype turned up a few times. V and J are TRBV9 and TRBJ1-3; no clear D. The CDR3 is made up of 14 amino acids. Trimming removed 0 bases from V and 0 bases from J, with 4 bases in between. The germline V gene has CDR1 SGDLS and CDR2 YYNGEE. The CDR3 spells CASSVGHSGNTIYF. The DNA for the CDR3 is TGTGCCAGCAGCGTAGGCCACTCTGGAAACACCATATATTTT.